Reported below is one TCR beta chain. V was clipped by 1 base and J by 6 bases; unmatched bases: 1. The CDR3 runs to 14 residues. Looked up from germline, CDR1 is SGHAT and CDR2 is FQNNGV. The data originate from a study of shared clonotypes between healthy human individuals. Libraries were prepared by immunoSEQ multiplex PCR; TCRdb keeps only in-frame clonotypes and omits some of them. Of 800,000 to 1,200,000 clones listed, approximately 80% are singletons. V is TRBV11-2 and J is TRBJ2-1, with 9 positions matching TRBD2. This receptor was taken from a man younger than 35 in good health. Some clones in this sample may be carry-over from other donors' samples. Input material: memory CD4+ T cells from PBMCs. Subset denoted: CD45RA-negative fraction. For the CDR3, the DNA is TGTGCCAGCAGCTTAGGACTAGCGGTCAATGAGCAGTTCTTC. Its translation: CASSLGLAVNEQFF.